This TCR beta chain was observed in a study of persistence of HIV-infected CD4 T cells. Across the whole study: A larger, less memory-rich fraction responded to anti-CD3/anti-CD28 beads than to antigen. Study-wide findings and caveats: TCR analyses could not target the rare provirus-carrying CMV-responding cells.

Turning to this clone: The antigen remains undetermined.

This nonspecific control used anti-CD3/anti-CD28 bead stimulation of CD4+ T cells. Sorting of responding CD4+ T cells relied on upregulated CD40 ligand together with CD69. Donors had undetectable plasma HIV-1 RNA, under 50 copies/mL, for 4+ years. CD8+ T cells were removed from PBMCs prior to stimulation. CDR1 LGHDT and CDR2 YNNKEL come from the germline V gene (reference sequence). This CDR3 is 11 amino acids long. With 2 bases removed from V and 8 bases from J, the gap between germline ends came to 6 bases. This was the immunoSEQ version 4 assay in survey mode. Produced via immunoSEQ multiplex PCR; TCRdb's table is partial and in-frame only. The table has over 35,000 clones, around 92% seen once.

The clonotype originates from an adult man with HIV who was CMV-seropositive. The source material was CD4+ T cells sorted from PBMCs after approximately 20-hour stimulation, sampled from a patient who received antiretroviral therapy. The rearrangement uses TRBV3-1 (or the pseudogene TRBV3-2) and TRBJ1-2; no reliable D call. CDR3 protein: CASSQFQGYTF. The CDR3 nucleotides read TGTGCCAGCAGCCAATTCCAGGGCTACACCTTC.